The entry that follows covers one T cell receptor beta chain sequence. A single count supports this clone. It has no known antigen specificity. It has no much larger one-base neighbor in the sample; base qualities were not kept. Using the deep immunoSEQ assay, multiplex PCR amplified TCR CDR3 regions from genomic DNA. For each cell subset, the extracted genomic DNA was distributed evenly across all wells of several immunoSEQ 96-well plates, and each plate served as one replicate. For sorted subsets, each replicate PCR was loaded with around 220 ng genomic DNA, equivalent to 30,000 to 35,000 T cell genomes. Purified libraries were measured with a Qubit 3.0 fluorometer, size-checked on a Bioanalyzer 2100, and measured again with the KAPA Library Quantification kit. Each immunoSEQ 96-well plate was sequenced on its own single-read 150-cycle Illumina NextSeq 550 flow cell. The original pipeline was this. Because the immunoSEQ output held only junctional sequences and lacked quality scores, the filtering could not match the filtering applied to full-length reads. To assign V/J genes and CDR3, sequences were annotated against IMGT germline references using PyIR, a Python wrapper for IgBLAST v1.9. Reads were filtered out if the reads had weak V/J assignments (E-value above 1e-6), no CDR3, stop codons, out-of-frame junctions, or ambiguous translated residues. A V3J clonotype was defined by an identical inferred V gene, J gene, and CDR3 amino acid sequence. Percentage overlap between repertoires was computed as shared unique clonotypes divided by the size of the smaller repertoire. Richness of each repertoire was evaluated using RTK rarefaction, the Chao1 estimator, and Recon v2.1 estimates of unobserved clonotypes. OLGA was used to compute generation probabilities for all TCRbeta clonotypes that the gDNA method yielded from four donors. In its TCRdb copy, this immuneACCESS table keeps in-frame sequences only and misses some clones. Where compared with another copy, unresolved V genes explain less than half of these, and the others have no known cause. V and J calls and clone size follow that table, whereas D and trimming were derived from the DNA. For this sample the table gives more than 2 million clones, of which around 95% were detected only once. The leading ten clones occupy 0.1% to 0.15% of the sample.

Healthy HIV-negative adults with no recently reported acute infections or vaccinations were included as donors. Only Caucasian adults living in Nashville, Tennessee, USA were represented among the donors. CD4+ T cells were enriched through magnetic negative selection, after which naive cells were positively selected on CD45RA and the remaining negative fraction served as the memory subset. Blood was obtained by leukapheresis, after which PBMCs were separated by Ficoll-Histopaque density gradient centrifugation and cryopreserved in liquid nitrogen vapor phase. Purity and quantity of every magnetically sorted T cell population were checked by analytical flow cytometry. From each sorted fraction, genomic DNA was isolated and quantified by UV absorbance on a Nanodrop 2000c. These data originate in a study of shared clonotypes between healthy human individuals (dated by TCRdb to 2020 to 2022). About the study as a whole: The cohort comprised a couple of women and a few men aged 18 to 49 years. For each donor, CD4 naive and CD4 memory were each run on three plates, CD8 naive on two plates, and CD8 memory on one plate. To estimate repertoire size and how much clonotypes are shared between individuals, the study performed deep sequencing of blood TCR repertoires from roughly five healthy adults. To increase sequencing depth and limit assay-specific biases, TCR repertoire library preparation and sequencing were carried out by different laboratories using diverse techniques. Leukapheresis yielded between about 0.9 and 9.5 billion PBMCs per donor. The paper's findings and limits, for the study overall: Larger estimated clonotype richness was generally found for naive subsets than for memory subsets. Because the study included a small number of donors, the genetic and exposure-history diversity represented was limited. Based on pairwise subsampling, the degree of clonotype sharing among donors was expected to be affected by sequencing depth. Across a few donors, 4.5% to 6.5% of naive CD4, over 3% of naive CD8, roughly 2.2% of memory CD4, and 0.4% of memory CD8 clonotypes were shared. Incomplete sequencing was indicated by rarefaction of sorted-subset datasets, despite the large sequencing depth. Sampling was limited to blood, and TCR repertoires in tissue likely differ from TCR repertoires in blood. Higher generation probabilities were observed for clonotypes shared by all four sorted-subset donors than for non-shared clonotypes.

This receptor was taken from a man younger than 30 in good health. Sequencing was done on a sample of naive CD4+ T cells sorted from blood. Read against the paper, the sample's cell subset or site label means: CD45RA+ positively selected.

The CDR3 here reads CASTLGGRTDTQYF. The bases are TGTGCCAGCACTCTCGGGGGGAGAACAGATACGCAGTATTTT. Recombination linked TRBV6-1 to TRBJ2-3; 7 bases in between match TRBD2. From a lookup of the germline V gene, CDR1 and CDR2 are MNHNS and SASEGT. The germline V and J ends show losses of 7 bases and 3 bases respectively, and no gene match explains 7 bases of the junction. From the cysteine up to the phenylalanine, the CDR3 has a length of 14 residues. Just CDR3 DNA is preserved here, 42 bases in frame from base 1.